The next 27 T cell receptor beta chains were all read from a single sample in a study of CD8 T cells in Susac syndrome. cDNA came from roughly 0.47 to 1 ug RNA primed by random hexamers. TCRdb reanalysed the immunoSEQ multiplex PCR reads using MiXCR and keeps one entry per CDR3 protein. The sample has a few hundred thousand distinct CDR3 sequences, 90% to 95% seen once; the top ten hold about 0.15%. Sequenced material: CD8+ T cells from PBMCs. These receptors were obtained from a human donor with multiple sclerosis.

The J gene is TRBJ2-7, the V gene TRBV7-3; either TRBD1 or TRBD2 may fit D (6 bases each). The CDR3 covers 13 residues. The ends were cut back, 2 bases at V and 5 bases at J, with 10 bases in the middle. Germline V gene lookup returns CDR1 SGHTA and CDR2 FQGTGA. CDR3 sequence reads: CASSLLRGDEQYF. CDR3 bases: TGTGCCAGCAGCTTACTTAGGGGGGACGAGCAGTACTTC. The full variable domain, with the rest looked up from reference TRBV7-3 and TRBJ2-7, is GAGVSQTPSNKVTEKGKYVELRCDPISGHTALYWYRQSLGQGPEFLIYFQGTGAADDSGLPNDRFFAVRPEGSVSTLKIQRTERGDSAVYLCASSLLRGDEQYFGPGTRLTVT.

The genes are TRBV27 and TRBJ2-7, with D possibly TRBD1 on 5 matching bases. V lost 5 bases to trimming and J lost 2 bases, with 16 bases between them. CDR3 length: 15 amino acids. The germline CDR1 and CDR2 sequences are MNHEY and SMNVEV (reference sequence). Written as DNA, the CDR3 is TGTGCCAGCAGTACTTACTGGACACGGGCCTACGAGCAGTACTTC. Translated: CASSTYWTRAYEQYF.

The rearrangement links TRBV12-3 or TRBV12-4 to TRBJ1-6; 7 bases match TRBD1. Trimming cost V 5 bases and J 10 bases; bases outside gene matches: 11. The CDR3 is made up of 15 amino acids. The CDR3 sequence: CASSPAGVGGSPLHF. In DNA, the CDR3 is TGTGCCAGCAGTCCAGCAGGGGTAGGGGGCTCACCCCTCCACTTT.

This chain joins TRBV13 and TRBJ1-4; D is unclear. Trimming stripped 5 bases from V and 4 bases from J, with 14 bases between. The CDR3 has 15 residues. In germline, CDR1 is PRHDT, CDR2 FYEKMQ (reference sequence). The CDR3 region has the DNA TGTGCCAGCAGCCTCTACACCTCGGGTAATGAAAAACTGTTTTTT. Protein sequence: CASSLYTSGNEKLFF.

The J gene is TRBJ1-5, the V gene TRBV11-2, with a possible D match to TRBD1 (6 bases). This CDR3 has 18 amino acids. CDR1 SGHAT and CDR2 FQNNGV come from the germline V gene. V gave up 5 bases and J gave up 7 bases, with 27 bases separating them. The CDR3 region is CASSLWPLPKGEDQPQHF. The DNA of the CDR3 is TGTGCCAGCAGCCTGTGGCCACTCCCGAAGGGGGAAGACCAGCCCCAGCATTTT. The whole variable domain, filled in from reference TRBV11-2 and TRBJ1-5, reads EAGVAQSPRYKIIEKRQSVAFWCNPISGHATLYWYQQILGQGPKLLIQFQNNGVVDDSQLPKDRFSAERLKGVDSTLKIQPAKLEDSAVYLCASSLWPLPKGEDQPQHFGDGTRLSIL.

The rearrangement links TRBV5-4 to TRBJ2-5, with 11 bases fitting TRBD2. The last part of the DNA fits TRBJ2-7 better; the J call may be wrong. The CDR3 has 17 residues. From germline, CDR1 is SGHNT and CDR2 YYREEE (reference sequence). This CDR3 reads CASSFSPGTSGYYEQYF. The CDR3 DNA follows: TGTGCCAGCAGCTTTTCCCCGGGGACTAGCGGCTACTACGAGCAGTACTTC.

The CDR3 loop reads CSARVMVRGALNTEAFF. DNA for the CDR3: TGCAGTGCTAGAGTCATGGTGCGGGGGGCGCTGAACACTGAAGCTTTCTTT. V gene TRBV20-1 combines with J gene TRBJ1-1, with D tentatively TRBD1 (6 bases). Trimming shortened V by 1 base and J by 0 bases, and 18 bases separated the two germline ends. CDR1 and CDR2 from the germline V gene are DFQATT and SNEGSKA (reference sequence). The CDR3 runs to 17 residues.

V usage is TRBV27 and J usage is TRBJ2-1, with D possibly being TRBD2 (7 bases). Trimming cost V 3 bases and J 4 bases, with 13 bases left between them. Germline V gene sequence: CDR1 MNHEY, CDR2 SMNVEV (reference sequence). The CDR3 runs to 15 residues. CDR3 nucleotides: TGTGCCAGCAGTTTGGGGGGGGCGGGATACAATGAGCAGTTCTTC. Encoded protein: CASSLGGAGYNEQFF.

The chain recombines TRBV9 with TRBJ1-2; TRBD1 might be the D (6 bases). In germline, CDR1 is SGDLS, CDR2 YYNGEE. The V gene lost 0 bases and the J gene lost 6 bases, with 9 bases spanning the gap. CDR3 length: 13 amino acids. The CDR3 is CASSVGTADGYTF. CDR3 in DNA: TGTGCCAGCAGCGTAGGGACAGCGGATGGCTACACCTTC.

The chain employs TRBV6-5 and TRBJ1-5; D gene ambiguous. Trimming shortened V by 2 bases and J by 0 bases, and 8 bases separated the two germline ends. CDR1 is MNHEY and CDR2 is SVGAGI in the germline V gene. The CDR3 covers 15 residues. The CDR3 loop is CASSYGGNSNQPQHF. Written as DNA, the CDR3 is TGTGCCAGCAGTTACGGCGGCAATAGCAATCAGCCCCAGCATTTT.

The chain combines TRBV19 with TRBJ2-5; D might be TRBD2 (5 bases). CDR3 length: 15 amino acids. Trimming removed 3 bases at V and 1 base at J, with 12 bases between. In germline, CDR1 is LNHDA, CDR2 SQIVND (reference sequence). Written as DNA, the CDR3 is TGTGCCAGTAGTATTAGCGTCTACTTCCAAGAGACCCAGTACTTC. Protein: CASSISVYFQETQYF.

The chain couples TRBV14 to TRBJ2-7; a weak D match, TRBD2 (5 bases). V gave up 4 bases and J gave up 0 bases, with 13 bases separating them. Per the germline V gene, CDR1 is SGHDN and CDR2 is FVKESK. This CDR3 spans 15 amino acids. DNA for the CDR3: TGTGCCAGCAGCCCTCGAGGGTGGGGCTCCTACGAGCAGTACTTC. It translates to CASSPRGWGSYEQYF.

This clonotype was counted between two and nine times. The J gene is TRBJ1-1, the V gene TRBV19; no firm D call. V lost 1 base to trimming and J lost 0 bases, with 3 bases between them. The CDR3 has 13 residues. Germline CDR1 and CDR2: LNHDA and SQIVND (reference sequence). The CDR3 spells CASSIAMNTEAFF. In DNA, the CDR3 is TGTGCCAGTAGTATAGCCATGAACACTGAAGCTTTCTTT.

The CDR3 loop is CASSPGQGTETQYF. The DNA for the CDR3 is TGTGCCAGCAGTCCGGGACAGGGGACAGAGACCCAGTACTTC. V is TRBV28 and J is TRBJ2-5, with 10 bases aligning to TRBD1. V gave up 5 bases and J gave up 4 bases; unmatched junction bases: 4. Germline V gene data show CDR1 as MDHEN and CDR2 as SYDVKM. The CDR3 totals 14 residues.

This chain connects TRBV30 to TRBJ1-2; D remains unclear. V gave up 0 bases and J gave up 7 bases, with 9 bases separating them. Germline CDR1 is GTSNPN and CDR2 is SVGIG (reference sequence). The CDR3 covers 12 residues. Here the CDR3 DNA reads TGTGCCTGGAGTGTCGAGGATCTTGGCTACACCTTC. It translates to CAWSVEDLGYTF.

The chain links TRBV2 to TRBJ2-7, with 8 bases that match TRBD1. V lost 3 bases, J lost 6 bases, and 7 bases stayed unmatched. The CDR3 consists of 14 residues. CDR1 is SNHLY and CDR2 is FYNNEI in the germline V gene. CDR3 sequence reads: CASSESGQELEQYF. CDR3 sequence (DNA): TGTGCCAGCAGTGAGTCGGGACAGGAGCTCGAGCAGTACTTC. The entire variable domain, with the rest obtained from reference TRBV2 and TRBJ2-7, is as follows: EPEVTQTPSHQVTQMGQEVILRCVPISNHLYFYWYRQILGQKVEFLVSFYNNEISEKSEIFDDQFSVERPDGSNFTLKIRSTKLEDSAMYFCASSESGQELEQYFGPGTRLTVT.

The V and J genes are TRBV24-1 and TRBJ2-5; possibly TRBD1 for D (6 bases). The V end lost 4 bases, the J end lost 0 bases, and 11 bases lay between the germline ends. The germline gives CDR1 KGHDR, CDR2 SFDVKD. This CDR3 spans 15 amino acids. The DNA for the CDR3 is TGTGCCACCAGTGACCCCCGGGACAACCAAGAGACCCAGTACTTC. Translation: CATSDPRDNQETQYF.

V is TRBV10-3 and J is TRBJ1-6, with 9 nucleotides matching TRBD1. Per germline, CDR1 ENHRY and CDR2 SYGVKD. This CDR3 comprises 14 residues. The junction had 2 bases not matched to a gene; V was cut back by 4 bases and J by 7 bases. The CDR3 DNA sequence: TGTGCCATCAGTGCCGGACAGGGGAATTCACCCCTCCACTTT. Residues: CAISAGQGNSPLHF.

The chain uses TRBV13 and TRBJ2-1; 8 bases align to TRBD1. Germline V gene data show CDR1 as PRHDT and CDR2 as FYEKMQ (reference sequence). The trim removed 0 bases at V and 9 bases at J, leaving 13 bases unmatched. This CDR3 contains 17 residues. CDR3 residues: CASSLGVETGASSEQFF. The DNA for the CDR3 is TGTGCCAGCAGCTTAGGCGTGGAGACAGGGGCGTCCAGTGAGCAGTTCTTC.

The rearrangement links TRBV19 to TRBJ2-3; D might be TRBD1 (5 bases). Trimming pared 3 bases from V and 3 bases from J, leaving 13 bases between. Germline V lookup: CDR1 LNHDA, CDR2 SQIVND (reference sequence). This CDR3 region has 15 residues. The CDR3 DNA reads TGTGCCAGTAGTATTTGGGGCGCGGAGACAGATACGCAGTATTTT. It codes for CASSIWGAETDTQYF.

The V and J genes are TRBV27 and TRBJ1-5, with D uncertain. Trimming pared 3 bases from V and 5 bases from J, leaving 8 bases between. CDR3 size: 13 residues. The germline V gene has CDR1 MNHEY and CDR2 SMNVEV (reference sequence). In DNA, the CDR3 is TGTGCCAGCAGTTTTGGCAGGTATCAGCCCCAGCATTTT. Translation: CASSFGRYQPQHF.

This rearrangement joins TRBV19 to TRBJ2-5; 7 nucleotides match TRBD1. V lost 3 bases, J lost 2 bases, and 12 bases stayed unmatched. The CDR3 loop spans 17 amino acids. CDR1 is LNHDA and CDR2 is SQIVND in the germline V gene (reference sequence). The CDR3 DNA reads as TGTGCCAGTAGTATTGCGGCAGGGGGTCCGGCACAAGAGACCCAGTACTTC. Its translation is CASSIAAGGPAQETQYF.

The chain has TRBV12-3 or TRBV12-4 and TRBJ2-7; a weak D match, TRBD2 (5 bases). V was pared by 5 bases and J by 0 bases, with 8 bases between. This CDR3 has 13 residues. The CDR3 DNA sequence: TGTGCCAGCAGTGGCGACTACTCCTACGAGCAGTACTTC. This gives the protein CASSGDYSYEQYF.

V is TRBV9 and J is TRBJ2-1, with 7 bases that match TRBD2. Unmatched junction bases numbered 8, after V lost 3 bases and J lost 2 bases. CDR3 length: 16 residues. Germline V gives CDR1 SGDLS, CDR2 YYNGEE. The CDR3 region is CASSASAGTAYNEQFF. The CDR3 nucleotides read TGTGCCAGCAGCGCCTCAGCGGGAACCGCCTACAATGAGCAGTTCTTC.

The CDR3 reads CASSAALGGSGNTIYF. CDR3 coding DNA: TGTGCCAGCAGTGCAGCCCTTGGGGGGTCTGGAAACACCATATATTTT. The rearrangement joins TRBV27 to TRBJ1-3; TRBD1 might be the D (5 bases). Trimming stripped 5 bases from V and 1 base from J, with 15 bases between. This CDR3 has 16 residues. CDR1 and CDR2 from the germline V gene are MNHEY and SMNVEV (reference sequence).

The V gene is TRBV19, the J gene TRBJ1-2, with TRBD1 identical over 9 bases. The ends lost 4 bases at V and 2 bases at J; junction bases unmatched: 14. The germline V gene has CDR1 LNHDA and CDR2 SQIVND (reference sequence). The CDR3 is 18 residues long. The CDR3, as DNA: TGTGCCAGTAGTACCACCGGGACAGGGATCGCTGAAAACTATGGCTACACCTTC. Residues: CASSTTGTGIAENYGYTF.

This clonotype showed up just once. CDR3 region: CASSHGQRSNQPQHF. DNA of the CDR3: TGTGCCAGCAGCCACGGACAGAGGAGCAATCAGCCCCAGCATTTT. The chain uses TRBV13 and TRBJ1-5; D might be TRBD1 (6 bases). V dropped 5 bases and J dropped 1 base, with 12 bases sitting between them. CDR3 length: 15 amino acids. Per germline, CDR1 PRHDT and CDR2 FYEKMQ (reference sequence).